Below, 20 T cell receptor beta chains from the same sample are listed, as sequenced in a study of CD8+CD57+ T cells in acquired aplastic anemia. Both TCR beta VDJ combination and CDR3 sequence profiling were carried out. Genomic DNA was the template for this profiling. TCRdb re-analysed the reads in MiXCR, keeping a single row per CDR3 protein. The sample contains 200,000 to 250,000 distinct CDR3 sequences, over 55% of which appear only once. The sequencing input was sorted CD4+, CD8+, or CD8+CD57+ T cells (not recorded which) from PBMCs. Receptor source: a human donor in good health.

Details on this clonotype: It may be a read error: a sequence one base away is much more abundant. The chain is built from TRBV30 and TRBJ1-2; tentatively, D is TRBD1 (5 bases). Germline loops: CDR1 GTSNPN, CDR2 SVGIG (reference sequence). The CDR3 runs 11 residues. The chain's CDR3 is CAWSVGVGYAF. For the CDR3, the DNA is TGTGCCTGGAGTGTAGGGGTTGGCTACGCCTTC.

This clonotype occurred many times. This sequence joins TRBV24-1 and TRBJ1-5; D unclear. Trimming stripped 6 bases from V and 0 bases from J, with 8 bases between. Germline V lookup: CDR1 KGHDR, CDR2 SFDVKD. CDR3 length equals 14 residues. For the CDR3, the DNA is TGTGCCACCAGTTCGTCTAATAGCAATCAGCCCCAGCATTTT. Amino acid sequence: CATSSSNSNQPQHF.

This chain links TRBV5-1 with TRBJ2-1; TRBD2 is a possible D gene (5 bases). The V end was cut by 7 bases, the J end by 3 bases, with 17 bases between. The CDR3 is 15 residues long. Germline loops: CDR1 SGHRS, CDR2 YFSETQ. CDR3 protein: CASVWRLERYNEQFF. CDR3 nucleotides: TGCGCCAGCGTCTGGAGGCTCGAACGCTACAATGAGCAGTTCTTC.

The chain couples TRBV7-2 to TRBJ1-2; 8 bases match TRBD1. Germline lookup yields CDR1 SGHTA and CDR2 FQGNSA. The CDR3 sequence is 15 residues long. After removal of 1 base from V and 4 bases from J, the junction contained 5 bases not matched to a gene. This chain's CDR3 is CASSLGDRTFYGYTF. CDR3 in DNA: TGTGCCAGCAGCTTAGGGGACAGGACCTTCTATGGCTACACCTTC.

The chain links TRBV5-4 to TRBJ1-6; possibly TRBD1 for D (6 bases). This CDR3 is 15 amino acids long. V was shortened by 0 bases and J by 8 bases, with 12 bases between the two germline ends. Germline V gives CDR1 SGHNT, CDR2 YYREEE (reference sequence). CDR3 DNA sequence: TGTGCCAGCAGCTTGGGGGGGGCAGATTATTCACCCCTCCACTTT. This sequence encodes CASSLGGADYSPLHF.

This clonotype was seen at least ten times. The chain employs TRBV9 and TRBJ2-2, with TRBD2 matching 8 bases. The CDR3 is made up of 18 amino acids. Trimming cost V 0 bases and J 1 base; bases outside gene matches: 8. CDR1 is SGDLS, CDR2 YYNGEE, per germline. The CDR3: CASSVEGRGDQNTGELFF. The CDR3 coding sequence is TGTGCCAGCAGCGTAGAGGGGCGGGGGGACCAGAACACCGGGGAGCTGTTTTTT.

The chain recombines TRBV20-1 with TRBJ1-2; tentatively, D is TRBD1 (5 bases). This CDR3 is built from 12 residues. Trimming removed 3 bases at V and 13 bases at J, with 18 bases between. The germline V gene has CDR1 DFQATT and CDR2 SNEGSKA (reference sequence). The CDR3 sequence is CSARVGTAYLTF. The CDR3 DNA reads TGCAGTGCTAGGGTGGGGACGGCTTATCTCACCTTC.

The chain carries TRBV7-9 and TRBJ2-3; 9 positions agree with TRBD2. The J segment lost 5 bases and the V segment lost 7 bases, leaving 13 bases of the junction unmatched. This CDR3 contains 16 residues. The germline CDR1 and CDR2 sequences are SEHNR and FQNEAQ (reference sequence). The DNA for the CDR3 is TGTGCCAGCACCCTTGGGATGGCGGGGGGGTTAGATACGCAGTATTTT. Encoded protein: CASTLGMAGGLDTQYF.

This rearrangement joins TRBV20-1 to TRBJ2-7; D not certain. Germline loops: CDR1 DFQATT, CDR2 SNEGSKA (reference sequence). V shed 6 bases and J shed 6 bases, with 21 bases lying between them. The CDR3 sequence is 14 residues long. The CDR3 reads CSASSLGEFFEQYF. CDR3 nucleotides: TGCAGTGCCAGCAGCTTGGGCGAGTTTTTCGAGCAGTACTTC.

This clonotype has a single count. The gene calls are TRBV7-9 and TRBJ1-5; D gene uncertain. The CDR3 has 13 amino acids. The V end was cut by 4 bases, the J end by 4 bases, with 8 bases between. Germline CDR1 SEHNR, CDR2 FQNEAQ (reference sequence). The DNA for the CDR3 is TGTGCCAGCAGCTGGGATCTTAATCAGCCCCAGCATTTT. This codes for CASSWDLNQPQHF.

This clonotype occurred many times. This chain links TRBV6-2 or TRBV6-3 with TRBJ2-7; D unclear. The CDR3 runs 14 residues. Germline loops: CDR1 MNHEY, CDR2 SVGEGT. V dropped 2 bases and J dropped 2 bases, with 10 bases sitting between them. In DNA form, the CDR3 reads TGTGCCAGCAGTTACAGGACGGAGACCTACGAGCAGTACTTC. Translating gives CASSYRTETYEQYF.

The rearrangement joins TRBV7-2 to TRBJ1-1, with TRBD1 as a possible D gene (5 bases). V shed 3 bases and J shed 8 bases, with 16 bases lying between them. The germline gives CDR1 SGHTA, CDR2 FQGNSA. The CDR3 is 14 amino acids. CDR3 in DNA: TGTGCCAGCAGCTTCCAGGCGCCCGGGGGGGAAGCTTTCTTT. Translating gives CASSFQAPGGEAFF. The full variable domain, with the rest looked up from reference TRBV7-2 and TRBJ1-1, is GAGVSQSPSNKVTEKGKDVELRCDPISGHTALYWYRQSLGQGLEFLIYFQGNSAPDKSGLPSDRFSAERTGGSVSTLTIQRTQQEDSAVYLCASSFQAPGGEAFFGQGTRLTVV.

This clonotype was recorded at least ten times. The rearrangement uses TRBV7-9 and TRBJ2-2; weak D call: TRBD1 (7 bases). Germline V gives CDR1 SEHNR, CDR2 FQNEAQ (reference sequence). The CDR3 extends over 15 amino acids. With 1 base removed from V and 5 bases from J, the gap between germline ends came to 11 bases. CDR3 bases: TGTGCCAGCAGCTTAGGACAGGGAGGTACCGGGGAGCTGTTTTTT. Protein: CASSLGQGGTGELFF.

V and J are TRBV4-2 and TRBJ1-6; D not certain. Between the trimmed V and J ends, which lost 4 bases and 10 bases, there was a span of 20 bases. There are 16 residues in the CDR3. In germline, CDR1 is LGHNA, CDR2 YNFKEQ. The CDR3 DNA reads TGTGCCAGCAGCCGAGACCAGGACGGTAGTAAATCACCCCTCCACTTT. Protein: CASSRDQDGSKSPLHF.

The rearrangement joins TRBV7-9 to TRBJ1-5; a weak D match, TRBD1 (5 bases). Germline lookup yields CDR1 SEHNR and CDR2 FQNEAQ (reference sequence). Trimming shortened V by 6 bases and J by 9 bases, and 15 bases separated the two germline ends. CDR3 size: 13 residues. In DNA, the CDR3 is TGTGCCAGCAGTGGGGACGGGATATGGCCCCAGCATTTT. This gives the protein CASSGDGIWPQHF.

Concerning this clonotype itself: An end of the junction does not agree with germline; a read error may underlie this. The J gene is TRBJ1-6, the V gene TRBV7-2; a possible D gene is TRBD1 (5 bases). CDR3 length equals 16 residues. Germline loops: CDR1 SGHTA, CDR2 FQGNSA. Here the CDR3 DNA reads TGCGCCAGCAGCCTTGATAGGCAGGGTAATAATTCACCCCTCCACTTT. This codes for CASSLDRQGNNSPLHF.

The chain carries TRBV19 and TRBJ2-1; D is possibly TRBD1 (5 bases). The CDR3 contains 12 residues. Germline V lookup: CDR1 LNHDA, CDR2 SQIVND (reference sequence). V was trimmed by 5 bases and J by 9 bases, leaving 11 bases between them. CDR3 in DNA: TGTGCCAGTAGTGCGACAGTAGGTGAGCAGTTCTTC. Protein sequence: CASSATVGEQFF.

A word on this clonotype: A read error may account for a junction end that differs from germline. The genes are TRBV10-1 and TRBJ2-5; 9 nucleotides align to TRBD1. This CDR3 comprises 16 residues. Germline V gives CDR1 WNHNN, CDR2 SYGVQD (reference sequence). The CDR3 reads CASSRDRESGRGTQYF. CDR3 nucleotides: TGTGCCAGCAGTAGGGACAGGGAAAGCGGGCGGGGGACCCAGTACTTC.

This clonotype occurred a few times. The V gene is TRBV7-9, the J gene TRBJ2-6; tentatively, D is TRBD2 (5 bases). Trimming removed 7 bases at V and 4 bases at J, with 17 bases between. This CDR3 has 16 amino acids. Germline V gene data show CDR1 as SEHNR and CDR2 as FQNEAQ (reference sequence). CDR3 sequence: CASTLRVAGGANVLTF. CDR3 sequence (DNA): TGTGCCAGCACCTTGAGGGTTGCGGGCGGGGCCAACGTCCTGACTTTC.

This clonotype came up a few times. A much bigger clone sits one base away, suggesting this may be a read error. The CDR3 loop is CASSPFNEQFF. CDR3 DNA: TGTGCCAGCAGCCCCTTCAATGAGCAGTTCTTC. V and J are TRBV7-9 and TRBJ2-1, with D hard to call. The CDR3 is made up of 11 amino acids. V shed 5 bases and J shed 6 bases, with 5 bases lying between them. Germline V gene data show CDR1 as SEHNR and CDR2 as FQNEAQ (reference sequence).